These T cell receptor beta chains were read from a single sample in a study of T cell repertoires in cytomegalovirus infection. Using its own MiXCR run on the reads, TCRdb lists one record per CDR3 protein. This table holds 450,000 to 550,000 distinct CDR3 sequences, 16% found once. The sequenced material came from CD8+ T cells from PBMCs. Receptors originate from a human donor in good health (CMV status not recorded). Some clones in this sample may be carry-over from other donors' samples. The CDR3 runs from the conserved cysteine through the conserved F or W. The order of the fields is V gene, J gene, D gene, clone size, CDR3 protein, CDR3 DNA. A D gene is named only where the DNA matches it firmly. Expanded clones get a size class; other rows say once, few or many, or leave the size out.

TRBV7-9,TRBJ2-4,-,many,CASSLAGGRNIQYF,TGTGCCAGCAGCTTAGCGGGGGGCCGAAACATTCAGTACTTC
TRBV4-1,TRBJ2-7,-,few,CASSQNEGEQYF,TGCGCCAGCAGCCAAAATGAGGGCGAGCAGTACTTC
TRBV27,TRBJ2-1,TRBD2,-,CASSERLAGANEKFF,TGTGCCAGCAGTGAGCGACTAGCGGGAGCCAATGAGAAGTTCTTC
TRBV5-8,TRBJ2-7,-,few,CASSLFLGYF,TGTGCCAGCAGCCTATTTTTGGGGTACTTC
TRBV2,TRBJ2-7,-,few,CASRKEYEQYF,TGTGCCAGCAGGAAGGAGTACGAGCAGTACTTC
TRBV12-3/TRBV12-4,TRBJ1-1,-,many,CASSLGAPATEAFF,TGTGCCAGCAGTTTAGGAGCACCCGCCACTGAAGCTTTCTTT
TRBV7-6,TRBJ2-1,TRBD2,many,CASSLRTSGGHNEQFF,TGTGCCAGCAGCTTACGAACTAGCGGGGGTCACAATGAGCAGTTCTTC
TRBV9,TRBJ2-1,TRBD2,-,CASTPGGGKDEQFF,TGTGCCAGCACCCCCGGCGGGGGGAAGGATGAGCAGTTCTTC
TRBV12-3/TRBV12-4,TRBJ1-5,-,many,CASSLAPGNQPQHF,TGTGCCAGCAGTTTAGCGCCGGGAAATCAGCCCCAGCATTTT
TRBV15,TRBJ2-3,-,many,CATSRDRGSDSSTDTQYF,TGTGCCACCAGCCGAGACCGGGGCAGCGATAGTAGCACAGATACGCAGTATTTT
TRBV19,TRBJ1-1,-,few,CASSIGFDALNTEAFF,TGTGCCAGTAGTATAGGATTTGACGCACTGAACACTGAAGCTTTCTTT
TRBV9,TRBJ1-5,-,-,CASSAGGGKNQPQHF,TGTGCCAGCAGCGCCGGGGGGGGGAAGAATCAGCCCCAGCATTTT
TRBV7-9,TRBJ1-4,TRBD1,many,CASSPRTGSSTNEKLFF,TGTGCCAGCAGCCCCCGGACAGGGTCATCGACTAATGAAAAACTGTTTTTT
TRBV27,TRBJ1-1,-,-,CASSFFPGEAFF,TGTGCCAGCAGTTTTTTTCCGGGTGAAGCTTTCTTT
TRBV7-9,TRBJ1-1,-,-,CASSLELIPEAFF,TGTGCCAGCAGCTTAGAGTTGATTCCTGAAGCTTTCTTT
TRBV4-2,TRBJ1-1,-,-,CASSQDLNGHTEAFF,TGTGCCAGCAGCCAAGATCTGAACGGTCACACTGAAGCTTTCTTT
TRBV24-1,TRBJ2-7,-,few,CATSDLGGVKYF,TGTGCCACCAGTGATCTGGGCGGGGTGAAGTACTTC
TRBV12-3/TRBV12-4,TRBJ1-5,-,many,CASSLVAGYQPQHF,TGTGCCAGCAGTTTAGTGGCGGGTTATCAGCCCCAGCATTTT
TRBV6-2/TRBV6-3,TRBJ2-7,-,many,CASSPGSGATYEQYF,TGTGCCAGCAGCCCCGGTTCGGGGGCGACTTACGAGCAGTACTTC
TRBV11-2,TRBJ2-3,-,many,CASSLDFGEYRAFTDTQYF,TGTGCCAGCAGCTTAGACTTCGGGGAGTACAGGGCCTTCACAGATACGCAGTATTTT
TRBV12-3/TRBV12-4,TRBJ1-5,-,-,CASRAVGQPQHF,TGTGCCAGCAGAGCAGTGGGCCAGCCCCAGCATTTT
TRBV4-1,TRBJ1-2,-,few,CASSHTTVNYGYTF,TGCGCCAGCAGCCACACCACAGTTAACTATGGCTACACCTTC
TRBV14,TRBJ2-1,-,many,CASNSRTDSTLNNEQFF,TGTGCCAGCAATTCGCGTACTGACAGTACCCTAAACAATGAGCAGTTCTTC
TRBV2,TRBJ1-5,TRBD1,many,CASTQDRSSFSNQPQHF,TGTGCCAGCACCCAGGACAGGAGCTCCTTTAGCAATCAGCCCCAGCATTTT
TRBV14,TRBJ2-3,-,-,CASSHNRGRGDTQYF,TGTGCCAGCAGCCATAATCGCGGTAGGGGAGATACGCAGTATTTT
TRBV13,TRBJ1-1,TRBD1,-,CASSRTGGGENTEAFF,TGTGCCAGCAGCCGCACAGGGGGTGGGGAGAACACTGAAGCTTTCTTT
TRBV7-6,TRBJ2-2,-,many,CATVQFANTGELFF,TGTGCCACCGTCCAGTTCGCGAACACCGGGGAGCTGTTTTTT
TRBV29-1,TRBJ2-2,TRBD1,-,CSVARGTGELFF,TGCAGCGTCGCCAGGGGGACCGGGGAGCTGTTTTTT
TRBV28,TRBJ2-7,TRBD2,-,CASSLRTRMYEQYF,TGTGCCAGCAGTTTAAGGACTAGGATGTACGAGCAGTACTTC